One sample yielded the 21 T cell receptor beta chains listed below, sequenced in a study of technical replicates of blood from a few donors. Sequencing was performed with immunoSEQ multiplex PCR; in TCRdb, only in-frame clones are kept and a portion is missing. Of approximately 100,000 clones listed, 96% were seen once; the top ten hold around 0.2%. Sequenced sample: T cells isolated from PBMCs. These receptors all stem from a human donor in good health.

This clone was seen only once. The chain links TRBV7-2 to TRBJ1-5, with a tentative D call TRBD1 (5 bases). This CDR3 contains 14 residues. Trimming left V 2 bases short and J 5 bases short, with 10 bases between. Germline V gene data show CDR1 as SGHTA and CDR2 as FQGNSA. Here the CDR3 reads CASSLPGGDQPQHF. CDR3 sequence (DNA): TGTGCCAGCAGCTTACCCGGGGGTGATCAGCCCCAGCATTTT.

The CDR3 here is CATYTGGRSYNEQFF. CDR3 in DNA: TGTGCCACATACACAGGGGGACGGTCCTACAATGAGCAGTTCTTC. V and J are TRBV15 and TRBJ2-1; 8 bases match TRBD1. The CDR3 length is 15 residues. Germline trimming cut 9 bases from V and 1 base from J; bases unmatched to any gene: 8. Germline V gives CDR1 LNHNV, CDR2 YYDKDF (reference sequence). Full variable domain (missing parts from reference TRBV15 and TRBJ2-1): DAMVIQNPRYQVTQFGKPVTLSCSQTLNHNVMYWYQQKSSQAPKLLFHYYDKDFNNEADTPDNFQSRRPNTSFCFLDIRSPGLGDTAMYLCATYTGGRSYNEQFFGPGTRLTVL.

This rearrangement joins TRBV7-2 to TRBJ2-5; 9 nucleotides match TRBD2. CDR1 is SGHTA, CDR2 FQGNSA, per germline. The J segment lost 7 bases and the V segment lost 1 base, leaving 13 bases of the junction unmatched. The CDR3 runs 17 residues. The CDR3: CASSLEFGSGGSGTQYF. The CDR3 nucleotides are TGTGCCAGCAGCTTAGAATTTGGGAGCGGGGGGTCCGGGACCCAGTACTTC. Full variable domain (missing parts from reference TRBV7-2 and TRBJ2-5): GAGVSQSPSNKVTEKGKDVELRCDPISGHTALYWYRQSLGQGLEFLIYFQGNSAPDKSGLPSDRFSAERTGGSVSTLTIQRTQQEDSAVYLCASSLEFGSGGSGTQYFGPGTRLLVL.

This chain connects TRBV5-4 to TRBJ2-3; 14 bases fit TRBD2. The CDR3 has 18 residues. CDR1 SGHNT and CDR2 YYREEE come from the germline V gene (reference sequence). J was trimmed by 4 bases and V by 4 bases; bases with no gene match: 11. This chain's CDR3 is CASSPWTSGRINADTQYF. The CDR3 nucleotides are TGTGCCAGCAGCCCCTGGACTAGCGGGAGGATAAACGCAGATACGCAGTATTTT.

This clone has more than one count but fewer than ten. Other DNA sequences in this sample translate to the same CDR3. The rearrangement links TRBV7-8 to TRBJ2-1; 7 nucleotides match TRBD2. Germline CDR1 is SGHVS and CDR2 is FQNEAQ. The CDR3 is 15 residues long. V lost 2 bases and J lost 4; bases outside the gene matches: 5. CDR3 in amino acids: CASSLPSGRYNEQFF. In DNA form, the CDR3 reads TGTGCCAGCAGCTTACCTAGCGGAAGATACAATGAGCAGTTCTTC.

This chain joins TRBV2 and TRBJ1-1; TRBD1 aligns across 7 bases. CDR3 length equals 15 residues. Unmatched junction bases numbered 10, after V lost 6 bases and J lost 3 bases. Germline CDR1 SNHLY, CDR2 FYNNEI. This CDR3 reads CASRVRTGGDTEAFF. For the CDR3, the DNA is TGTGCCAGCAGGGTTCGGACAGGTGGGGACACTGAAGCTTTCTTT.

The V gene is TRBV28, the J gene TRBJ2-7; 7 positions agree with TRBD2. The CDR3 is 15 amino acids. The germline V gene has CDR1 MDHEN and CDR2 SYDVKM. V dropped 5 bases and J dropped 4; count of bases not matched to a gene: 11. CDR3: CASSPPGTTRYEQYF. The CDR3 region has the DNA TGTGCCAGCAGTCCCCCCGGGACTACCCGGTACGAGCAGTACTTC.

The V gene is TRBV11-2, the J gene TRBJ2-1, with 7 bases matching TRBD2. Germline CDR1 and CDR2: SGHAT and FQNNGV. Trimming at V came to 5 bases and at J to 7 bases, leaving 11 bases not matched to a gene. This CDR3 has 15 amino acids. The CDR3 reads CASSPLRGKRNEQFF. CDR3 sequence (DNA): TGTGCCAGCAGCCCCCTGCGGGGGAAGAGAAATGAGCAGTTCTTC.

The V and J genes are TRBV6-1 and TRBJ2-7; tentative D call: TRBD1 (6 bases). The CDR3 length is 14 residues. Germline CDR1 reads MNHNS; CDR2 reads SASEGT. Deletions cut 8 bases from V and 1 base from J, with 15 bases between. The DNA of the CDR3 is TGTGCCAGCCTTGTGGGGGCCCTATCCTACGAGCAGTACTTC. Amino acid sequence: CASLVGALSYEQYF.

The J gene is TRBJ2-1, the V gene TRBV5-1; 13 bases match TRBD2. J lost 2 bases, V lost 1 base, and 3 bases had no gene match. CDR3 length equals 17 residues. Per the germline V gene, CDR1 is SGHRS and CDR2 is YFSETQ. The CDR3 here is CASSLTTSGGAYNEQFF. The CDR3 bases are TGCGCCAGCAGCTTGACAACTAGCGGGGGGGCCTACAATGAGCAGTTCTTC.

The rearrangement joins TRBV30 to TRBJ1-1, with D unresolved. The germline V gene encodes CDR1 GTSNPN and CDR2 SVGIG (reference sequence). The CDR3 length is 15 residues. V shed 4 bases and J shed 1 base, with 16 bases lying between them. Written as DNA, the CDR3 is TGTGCCTGGATCTCTTGGAGGGTGAGGAACACTGAAGCTTTCTTT. Amino acids: CAWISWRVRNTEAFF.

The chain links TRBV7-6 to TRBJ2-1; 7 bases agree with TRBD1. J lost 0 bases, V lost 0 bases, and 5 bases had no gene match. This CDR3 has 17 amino acids. Germline assignment: CDR1 SGHVS and CDR2 FNYEAQ. CDR3 in DNA: TGTGCCAGCAGCTTAGCGGGACAGATGAGCTCCTACAATGAGCAGTTCTTC. Translation: CASSLAGQMSSYNEQFF.

The chain employs TRBV18 and TRBJ1-1, with 8 bases identical to TRBD1. With V trimmed by 3 bases and J by 5 bases, 5 bases remained unmatched. CDR1 KGHSH and CDR2 LQKENI come from the germline V gene. This CDR3 comprises 14 residues. The CDR3 spells CASSPLQGETEAFF. CDR3 coding DNA: TGTGCCAGCTCACCTTTACAGGGGGAGACTGAAGCTTTCTTT.

The rearrangement joins TRBV18 to TRBJ2-1; the D gene is possibly TRBD2 (6 bases). V lost 0 bases and J 7 bases, leaving 16 bases between the germline ends. This CDR3 spans 16 amino acids. Germline V CDR1 and CDR2: KGHSH, LQKENI. As DNA, the CDR3 is TGTGCCAGCTCACCACCGCGGGGTTGGTCGGAAAATGAGCAGTTCTTC. The encoded protein is CASSPPRGWSENEQFF.

The chain joins TRBV7-8 to TRBJ1-1; TRBD1 is a possible D gene (6 bases). The germline V gene encodes CDR1 SGHVS and CDR2 FQNEAQ. The CDR3 runs 15 residues. The germline V and J ends were trimmed by 1 base and 3 bases, with 12 bases remaining between them. Written as DNA, the CDR3 is TGTGCCAGCAGCTTAGGAGGCGGGGGCTACACTGAAGCTTTCTTT. This gives the protein CASSLGGGGYTEAFF.

The genes are TRBV4-1 and TRBJ2-7; D is unclear. The V end lost 1 base, the J end lost 3 bases, and 7 bases lay between the germline ends. The CDR3 contains 13 residues. The germline CDR1 and CDR2 sequences are MGHRA and YSYEKL. CDR3 residues: CASSQANSYEQYF. The CDR3 DNA follows: TGCGCCAGCAGCCAAGCGAACAGCTACGAGCAGTACTTC.

This rearrangement joins TRBV14 to TRBJ2-3, with D possibly matching TRBD2 (5 bases). Germline V gene sequence: CDR1 SGHDN, CDR2 FVKESK. The CDR3 runs to 17 residues. V gave up 1 base and J gave up 2 bases, with 16 bases separating them. The CDR3 sequence is CASSQGLSGYDTDTQYF. Here the CDR3 DNA reads TGTGCCAGCAGCCAAGGGCTTTCGGGGTACGACACAGATACGCAGTATTTT.

The chain couples TRBV7-2 to TRBJ2-1, with TRBD2 identical over 9 bases. J lost 5 bases, V lost 4 bases, and 9 bases had no gene match. Germline loops: CDR1 SGHTA, CDR2 FQGNSA. The CDR3 length is 16 residues. The CDR3 spells CASSYHVAGDNNEQFF. The CDR3, as DNA: TGTGCCAGCAGCTATCATGTAGCGGGGGATAACAATGAGCAGTTCTTC.

The genes are TRBV7-8 and TRBJ1-4; TRBD1 is a possible D gene (5 bases). The CDR3 is made up of 14 amino acids. CDR1 SGHVS and CDR2 FQNEAQ come from the germline V gene. Trimming cost V 5 bases and J 8 bases, with 15 bases left between them. CDR3 in amino acids: CASSLGQGWEKLFF. The CDR3 DNA is TGTGCCAGCAGCCTGGGGCAGGGTTGGGAAAAACTGTTTTTT. The full variable domain, with the rest looked up from reference TRBV7-8 and TRBJ1-4, is GAGVSQSPRYKVAKRGQDVALRCDPISGHVSLFWYQQALGQGPEFLTYFQNEAQLDKSGLPSDRFFAERPEGSVSTLKIQRTQQEDSAVYLCASSLGQGWEKLFFGSGTQLSVL.

The J gene is TRBJ2-6, the V gene TRBV27, with 7 bases fitting TRBD1. CDR1 is MNHEY, CDR2 SMNVEV, per germline (reference sequence). The CDR3 length is 18 residues. The V segment lost 3 bases and the J segment 0 bases; nucleotides outside the gene matches: 8. CDR3 sequence: CASSLYGTDYSGANVLTF. DNA for the CDR3: TGTGCCAGCAGTTTGTACGGGACAGATTACTCTGGGGCCAACGTCCTGACTTTC.

The chain couples TRBV9 to TRBJ2-7, with D possibly TRBD1 on 5 matching bases. Germline V gene data show CDR1 as SGDLS and CDR2 as YYNGEE. The CDR3 totals 15 residues. V was pared by 0 bases and J by 0 bases, with 10 bases between. CDR3 sequence: CASSVGTFGSYEQYF. The CDR3 bases are TGTGCCAGCAGCGTAGGGACATTTGGCTCCTACGAGCAGTACTTC.